The clone carrying this TCR beta chain is medium-sized within its sample. Different DNA sequences within this sample yield the same CDR3. Data came from immunoSEQ multiplex PCR; TCRdb stores just in-frame clones and leaves some out. The table records under 50,000 clones, 92% of them present only once. The sample comes from a study of T cell changes during pregnancy in multiple sclerosis. Germline V gene data show CDR1 as SGHRS and CDR2 as YFSETQ. V lost 2 bases and J 5 bases, leaving 8 bases between the germline ends. The CDR3 consists of 13 residues. The specimen comprised CD8+ T cells from peripheral blood mononuclear cells, sampled before pregnancy. The chain couples TRBV5-1 to TRBJ1-5; possibly TRBD1 for D (5 bases). This TCR derives from a female donor with multiple sclerosis, enrolled in a pregnancy study. The CDR3 DNA follows: TGCGCCAGCAGCTTTGAAGGGGATCAGCCCCAGCATTTT. This codes for CASSFEGDQPQHF.